Presented here are 26 T cell receptor delta chains from one specimen sequenced in a study of γδ T cells in repeated Plasmodium falciparum infection. TCRdb reanalyzed the multiplex PCR reads using CATT. The repertoire holds tens of thousands of delta-chain clones, over 0.9% seen once, with approximately 9.6% in the top ten. Bulk repertoires came from Vgamma9/Vdelta2+ or Vdelta2-negative gammadelta T cells flow-sorted from PBMC. The material sequenced was gamma-delta T cells from blood. These receptors were obtained from a pool of human donors (malaria-infected and uninfected, not separated).

About this clone: TCRdb shows a much larger clone's protein in place of this DNA's translation, and the two differ at residue 5, likely through a read error; the protein shown is translated from the DNA. The chain carries TRDV1 and TRDJ1; 7 bases are shared with TRDD3. The J gene, absent from TCRdb, was called here by matching the DNA to germline. Germline loops: CDR1 TSWWSYY, CDR2 QGS. This CDR3 is 18 amino acids long. Unmatched junction bases numbered 18, after V lost 5 bases and J lost 3 bases. The CDR3 protein is CALGKRRLGAPKSDKLIF. DNA of the CDR3: TGTGCTCTTGGGAAACGTCGCCTGGGGGCTCCCAAGTCCGATAAACTCATCTTT.

This clone has at least ten counts. There is a difference at residue 12 between the TCRdb protein and the DNA translation, so the protein given here was translated from the DNA. This chain connects TRDV1 to TRDJ1, with 9 bases that match TRDD3. This CDR3 contains 17 residues. The germline V gene encodes CDR1 TSWWSYY and CDR2 QGS. V was pared by 2 bases and J by 3 bases, with 10 bases of the junction left unmatched. CDR3 bases: TGTGCTCTTGGGGAAAAAGGGCCACTGGGGGACGCCGATAAACTCATCTTT. Its protein is CALGEKGPLGDADKLIF.

With respect to this clone: The TCRdb protein, from a much larger clone, departs from this DNA's translation at residue 15, likely by read error; the protein shown derives from the DNA. The chain links TRDV1 to TRDJ1; a weak D match, TRDD2 (9 bases). TCRdb records no J gene; here it was assigned by comparing the DNA to germline. The CDR3 loop spans 23 amino acids. CDR1 is TSWWSYY and CDR2 is QGS in the germline V gene. Trimming removed 1 base at V and 0 bases at J, with 33 bases between. The CDR3 DNA is TGTGCTCTTGGGGAACCCGCCTTCCTACGCCAACTGGGGGGGGCATACTACACCGATAAACTCATCTTT. It specifies CALGEPAFLRQLGGAYYTDKLIF.

This clone was observed a handful of times. This DNA's translation differs at residue 12 from TCRdb's protein, which comes from a much larger clone; a read error is likely, and the protein shown is translated from the DNA. J is TRDJ1 and V is TRDV2; 8 bases align to TRDD3. TCRdb lists no J gene, so it was determined here by aligning the DNA to germline. Per germline, CDR1 GEAIGNYY and CDR2 EKD. This CDR3 spans 17 amino acids. The V segment lost 3 bases and the J segment 3 bases; nucleotides outside the gene matches: 14. The CDR3 DNA sequence: TGTGCCTGTGACCTTAGAGCTGGGGGACCGTACGCCGATAAACTCATCTTT. Residues: CACDLRAGGPYADKLIF.

This clone was counted a few times. The mismatch at residue 9 between this DNA's translation and the TCRdb protein of a much larger clone likely reflects a read error; the protein shown is translated from the DNA. This sequence joins TRDV2 and TRDJ1; 10 nucleotides match TRDD3. The J gene comes from matching the DNA to germline here; TCRdb lacks it. Germline loops: CDR1 GEAIGNYY, CDR2 EKD. The J segment lost 3 bases and the V segment lost 4 bases, leaving 7 bases of the junction unmatched. CDR3 length equals 15 residues. Written as DNA, the CDR3 is TGTGCCTGTGATCGGGGGATACGACCGTCCGATAAACTCATCTTT. Protein: CACDRGIRPSDKLIF.

Concerning this clone: The protein TCRdb gives is from a much larger clone and does not agree with this DNA's translation at residue 3, likely a read error; the protein shown here comes from the DNA. J is TRDJ1 and V is TRDV2; 12 bases align to TRDD3. TCRdb does not report a J gene; here it was assigned by matching the DNA to germline references. CDR1 is GEAIGNYY and CDR2 is EKD in the germline V gene. The CDR3 runs to 18 residues. The CDR3 loop is CASDPLLGDTGYTDKLIF. CDR3 DNA sequence: TGTGCCTCTGACCCCCTACTGGGGGATACAGGGTACACCGATAAACTCATCTTT.

This clone was counted ten times or more. For this DNA, TCRdb reports the protein of a much larger clone, which diverges at residue 17, most likely from a read error; the protein presented here is translated directly from the DNA. V gene TRDV2 combines with J gene TRDJ1; tentative D call: TRDD3 (6 bases). TCRdb is silent on the J gene; assignment here came from matching the DNA to germline. Germline V CDR1 and CDR2: GEAIGNYY, EKD. Trimming left V 3 bases short and J 3 bases short, with 37 bases between. The length of the CDR3 is 22 residues. The DNA of the CDR3 is TGTGCCTGTGACCCCATTTTGGCTGGGGACCCTAGTAGGGTCTTCGACGCCGATAAACTCATCTTT. Translated, it gives CACDPILAGDPSRVFDADKLIF.

In its sample, this clone was seen a few times. TCRdb's entry gives the protein of a much larger clone, which mismatches this DNA's translation at residue 16, likely from a read error; the protein reported here is translated from the DNA. This sequence joins TRDV1 and TRDJ1, with TRDD3 matching 12 bases. This CDR3 is 22 amino acids long. J gave up 2 bases and V 0 bases, and 19 bases lay outside the gene matches. Germline CDR1 and CDR2: TSWWSYY and QGS. CDR3 nucleotide sequence: TGTGCTCTTGGGGAACTAGGAGTCTTTTCTCGTACTGGGGGATACACGACCGATAAACTCATCTTT. Its translation: CALGELGVFSRTGGYTTDKLIF.

This clone was recorded a few times. This likely came from a read error, as a far larger clone is one base away. The sample holds other DNA sequences that translate to the same CDR3. The chain couples TRDV1 to TRDJ1; the D is unclear. No J gene was available from TCRdb, and it was assigned here by a germline match of the DNA. Germline V gives CDR1 TSWWSYY, CDR2 QGS. CDR3 length equals 19 residues. V was shortened by 4 bases and J by 2 bases, with 26 bases between the two germline ends. CDR3 coding DNA: TGTGCTCTTGGGGTAAACTTTTTTCTATGGCCCCGGGAGACCGATAAACTCATCTTT. Residues: CALGVNFFLWPRETDKLIF.

The table lists this clone with a few counts. The protein TCRdb lists belongs to a much larger clone and differs from this DNA's translation at residue 23, which points to a read error; the protein shown is made from the DNA. CDR3 nucleotides: TGTGCTCTTGGGGAATATGGCCTTCCTACGACATTTTTTGGGGGATACACCCACACCGATAAACTCACCTTT. The encoded protein is CALGEYGLPTTFFGGYTHTDKLTF. The V segment is TRDV1, and no J call was made; no check of the table's D call, TRDD3, against the DNA was made. The CDR3 runs 24 residues. Germline-derived CDR1 and CDR2 are TSWWSYY and QGS.

This clone was recorded a few times. The protein given by TCRdb reflects a much larger clone and differs at residue 3 from this DNA's translation, likely from a read error; the protein shown is the DNA's translation. The genes are TRDV1 and TRDJ1, with D tentatively TRDD2 or TRDD3 (7 bases each). Looked up from germline, CDR1 is TSWWSYY and CDR2 is QGS. The CDR3 contains 16 residues. The CDR3 bases are TGTGCTCGTGGGGATAACCTTCCTCCGGACACCGATAAACTCATCTTT. Its protein is CARGDNLPPDTDKLIF.

Note on this clone: TCRdb's protein, taken from a much larger clone, differs from this DNA's translation at residue 15, likely owing to a read error; the protein displayed comes from the DNA. The V call is TRDV2, the J call TRDJ1; D ambiguous. Since TCRdb gives no J gene, matching the DNA to germline was used here to assign it. Germline CDR1 and CDR2: GEAIGNYY and EKD. CDR3 length: 18 residues. The CDR3 is CACDSLLTRTLDTDRLIF. CDR3 in DNA: TGTGCCTGTGACTCCTTACTCACACGGACACTTGACACCGATAGACTCATCTTT.

Comment on this clone: One base separates it from a far larger clone, so it is likely a read error. Other DNA variants within this sample encode the same CDR3. The J gene is TRDJ1, the V gene TRDV2, with 11 bases aligning to TRDD3. TCRdb is silent on the J gene; assignment here came from matching the DNA to germline. The CDR3 has 19 residues. The V gene's germline CDR1 is GEAIGNYY and CDR2 EKD. As DNA, the CDR3 is TGCGCCTGTGACACCGTGGTTATGGGGGATACGCGCCTGGCCGATAAACTCATCTTT. Protein product: CACDTVVMGDTRLADKLIF.

This clone showed up many times. TCRdb shows a much larger clone's protein in place of this DNA's translation, and the two differ at residue 5, likely through a read error; the protein shown is translated from the DNA. V usage is TRDV2 and J usage is TRDJ1; unclear D gene. In germline, CDR1 is GEAIGNYY, CDR2 EKD. The ends were cut back, 3 bases at V and 0 bases at J, with 10 bases in the middle. This CDR3 is 14 amino acids long. CDR3 nucleotide sequence: TGTGCCTGTGACGCCGTAATGTACACCGATAAACTCATCTTT. It specifies CACDAVMYTDKLIF.

The table lists this clone with a few counts. TCRdb's protein, taken from a much larger clone, differs from this DNA's translation at residue 10, likely owing to a read error; the protein displayed comes from the DNA. V usage is TRDV2 and J usage is TRDJ1; the D is unclear. Because TCRdb records no J gene, it was assigned here through a match of the DNA to germline. There are 18 residues in the CDR3. In germline, CDR1 is GEAIGNYY, CDR2 EKD. The germline V and J ends were trimmed by 3 bases and 0 bases, with 22 bases remaining between them. The CDR3 DNA follows: TGTGCCTGTGACCAAAATGGCCCAACTGAGGTGGACACCGATAAACTCATCTTT. This sequence encodes CACDQNGPTEVDTDKLIF.

This clone was observed a handful of times. The protein recorded in TCRdb matches a much larger clone and deviates from this DNA's translation at residue 16, suggesting a read error; the protein here is obtained by translating the DNA. The chain carries TRDV2 and TRDJ1; TRDD3 matches at 13 bases. The J gene is not listed in TCRdb, so it was assigned here from a DNA match to germline. This CDR3 has 20 amino acids. Germline V gene sequence: CDR1 GEAIGNYY, CDR2 EKD. V shed 3 bases and J 7 bases; nucleotides not matched to a gene: 22. CDR3 sequence (DNA): TGTGCCTGTGACCGTAATACTGGGGGATACGCTGAGAGGAATTGCAGTAAACTCATCTTT. As protein: CACDRNTGGYAERNCSKLIF.

This clone was seen a few times. A read error likely explains why the TCRdb protein, taken from a much larger clone, differs from this DNA's translation at residue 12; the protein shown is translated from the DNA. The gene calls are TRDV2 and TRDJ1; TRDD3 aligns across 10 bases. The J gene, left out of TCRdb, was set here by checking the DNA against germline. Germline V CDR1 and CDR2: GEAIGNYY, EKD. The CDR3 covers 16 residues. DNA of the CDR3: TGTGCCTGTGACTCACTGGGGGATTCAGCCACCAATAAACTCATCTTT. Its protein product is CACDSLGDSATNKLIF.

Comment on this clone: The protein TCRdb gives is from a much larger clone and does not agree with this DNA's translation at residue 8, likely a read error; the protein shown here comes from the DNA. The chain has TRDV2 and TRDJ1; 8 nucleotides align to TRDD3. No J segment appears in TCRdb, so it was assigned here by matching the sequence to germline. The CDR3 is 16 residues long. Looked up from germline, CDR1 is GEAIGNYY and CDR2 is EKD. V was clipped by 4 bases and J by 3 bases; unmatched bases: 12. CDR3 residues: CACDKLGGTRADKLIF. In DNA form, the CDR3 reads TGTGCCTGTGATAAACTGGGGGGTACTCGGGCCGATAAACTCATCTTT.

This clone was seen a few times. One base separates it from a far larger clone, so it is likely a read error. The identical CDR3 is also encoded by other nucleotide sequences in the sample. V usage is TRDV1 and J usage is TRDJ1, with TRDD3 matching over 13 bases. Here the J gene was assigned by germline matching of the DNA, as TCRdb has none. The CDR3 length is 21 residues. Trimming cost V 2 bases and J 0 bases; bases outside gene matches: 15. From germline, CDR1 is TSWWSYY and CDR2 QGS. The DNA for the CDR3 is TGTGCTCTTGGGGAATGGAACTGGGGGATACGTCGGCCTCCGTACACCGATAAACTCATCTTT. As protein: CALGEWNWGIRRPPYTDKLIF.

The table lists this clone with a few counts. TCRdb's protein for this DNA is that of a much larger clone and differs from the translation at residue 5, likely a read error; the protein shown is the DNA translation. J is TRDJ1 and V is TRDV2; the match to TRDD3 covers 12 bases. In the absence of a J gene in TCRdb, the DNA was matched to germline to assign it here. Per the germline V gene, CDR1 is GEAIGNYY and CDR2 is EKD. CDR3 length: 18 residues. J lost 3 bases, V lost 3 bases, and 13 bases had no gene match. The CDR3 loop reads CACDAGLGDTLSADKLIF. DNA of the CDR3: TGTGCCTGTGACGCCGGTCTGGGGGATACGCTTTCAGCCGATAAACTCATCTTT.

There are a few counts of this clone. The protein TCRdb gives is from a much larger clone and does not agree with this DNA's translation at residue 7, likely a read error; the protein shown here comes from the DNA. V and J are TRDV2 and TRDJ1; 10 bases align to TRDD3. TCRdb offers no J gene call, so here the DNA was matched to germline to obtain one. Trimming at V came to 0 bases and at J to 3 bases, leaving 12 bases not matched to a gene. This CDR3 contains 18 residues. CDR1 and CDR2 (germline): GEAIGNYY, EKD. This chain's CDR3 is CACDTVVTGGSLPDKLIF. CDR3 sequence (DNA): TGTGCCTGTGACACCGTCGTTACTGGGGGATCCCTCCCCGATAAACTCATCTTT.

As concerns this clone: Translating this DNA gives a protein that differs at residue 10 from the TCRdb one, which belongs to a much larger clone; a read error is likely, and the protein shown is this translation. V is TRDV1 and J is TRDJ1; TRDD2 is a possible D gene (5 bases). As TCRdb names no J gene, one was assigned here on the basis of a DNA match to germline. Per germline, CDR1 TSWWSYY and CDR2 QGS. CDR3 length: 19 residues. V lost 0 bases, J lost 10 bases, and 30 bases lay in between. CDR3 region: CALGELPPSPMLPERGLIF. DNA of the CDR3: TGTGCTCTTGGGGAACTTCCTCCCTCCCCCATGCTTCCCGAGAGGGGACTCATCTTT.

As to this clone: Since a far larger clone is one base different, this is likely a read error. This specimen includes other DNA sequences encoding the same CDR3. Here the V gene is TRDV2, but the J gene went uncalled; the table's D call of TRDD3 was not tested on the DNA. The CDR3 spans 17 residues. CDR1 and CDR2 from the germline V gene are GEAIGNYY and EKD. The CDR3 sequence is CACDTVGGPLYTDKLIF. The CDR3 DNA reads as TGTGCCTGTGACACCGTCGGGGGTCCCCTCTACACCGATAAGCTCATCTTT.

A few counts support this clone. The TCRdb protein, from a much larger clone, departs from this DNA's translation at residue 17, likely by read error; the protein shown derives from the DNA. The genes are TRDV2 and TRDJ3; the D call may be TRDD2 or TRDD3 (5 bases each). TCRdb leaves out the J gene; it was filled in here by matching the DNA to germline. Germline CDR1 GEAIGNYY, CDR2 EKD. CDR3 length: 24 residues. CDR3 in DNA: TGTGCCTGTGACCCGGTCAATCCTTCATCTTTTCATGGGGAGACCTCCAGGGACACCCGACAGATGTTTTTC. Translating gives CACDPVNPSSFHGETSRDTRQMFF.

This clone was detected ten times or more. The TCRdb record carries a much larger clone's protein, which differs from this DNA's translation at residue 10; a read error is the likely cause, and the protein listed here is the DNA translation. This chain joins TRDV1 and TRDJ1, with a possible D match to TRDD3 (6 bases). The V gene lost 3 bases and the J gene lost 0 bases, with 26 bases spanning the gap. CDR3 length: 20 amino acids. Germline CDR1 TSWWSYY, CDR2 QGS. The CDR3 sequence: CALGEGILGVPSKYTDKLIF. The CDR3 DNA sequence: TGTGCTCTTGGGGAGGGGATCTTGGGGGTACCCTCTAAGTACACCGATAAACTCATCTTT.

This clone is termed medium-sized. Other DNA sequences within the sample encode an identical CDR3. V gene TRDV2 combines with J gene TRDJ1, with 10 bases matching TRDD3. CDR3 length: 17 amino acids. Germline V CDR1 and CDR2: GEAIGNYY, EKD. Losses at the gene ends were 1 base for V and 2 bases for J; bases not matched to a gene: 9. The CDR3 loop reads CACDTLGDSGETDKLIF. In nucleotides, the CDR3 is TGTGCCTGTGACACACTGGGGGATTCGGGTGAGACCGATAAACTCATCTTT.